A selection of T cell receptor beta chains follows, all from one sample in a study of cytomegalovirus exposure and HLA in healthy donors. The assay was immunoSEQ multiplex PCR, and TCRdb's table has in-frame clones only and misses some. The repertoire includes approximately 190,000 clones, 80% to 85% of them detected once, and about 0.84% sits in the top ten. Source material: PBMCs. Receptor source: a young woman in good health and CMV-seronegative. The CDR3 runs from the conserved cysteine through the conserved F or W. Some rows mark clone size as missing; the rest say once, few, many or name a class of expanded clone.

J	V	size	CDR3
TRBJ2-3	TRBV14	.	CASSQDGGLIYTDTQYF
TRBJ2-2	TRBV2	once	CASSEEGGGNTGELFF
TRBJ1-6	TRBV7-9	.	CASSGNDGRRSPLHF
TRBJ2-7	TRBV23-1	.	CASTHRLAGYEQYF
TRBJ1-2	TRBV5-1	once	CASSSADSFNYGYTF
TRBJ2-3	TRBV27	.	CASSLQDTQYF
TRBJ2-5	TRBV18	.	CASSPRAGEETQYF
TRBJ2-7	TRBV11-2	.	CASSSLGAGVESYEQYF
TRBJ2-7	TRBV6-5	few	CASSRYTGAYEQYF
TRBJ2-1	TRBV30	once	CAWSVGLDSPRNEQFF
TRBJ2-7	TRBV19	.	CASSSPGTLNEQYF
TRBJ2-2	TRBV14	.	CASSQAWRNTGELFF
TRBJ2-5	TRBV5-1	.	CASSLRSNRGRETQYF
TRBJ2-5	TRBV19	.	CASSIGTPGTQYF
TRBJ1-5	TRBV15	.	CATSRGKTGNQPQHF
TRBJ2-5	TRBV7-9	.	CASSSQDLVGETQYF
TRBJ1-4	TRBV6-1	once	CASRDRQGSNEKLFF
TRBJ1-2	TRBV5-6	.	CASSYLRGSANYGYTF
TRBJ2-7	TRBV9	.	CASSVGTGGPYEQYF
TRBJ1-5	TRBV19	few	CASRSDRVNQPQHF
TRBJ1-1	TRBV21-1	.	CASRLSGLGTGGRAFF
TRBJ1-4	TRBV5-1	.	CASTFGPVETTNEKLFF
TRBJ2-1	TRBV5-1	.	CASSSTVAGDYNEQFF
TRBJ1-2	TRBV21-1	few	CASSKRGQHYGYTF
TRBJ2-1	TRBV2	.	CASRSLAGGWFF
TRBJ1-1	TRBV5-1	few	CASSFGTGAREAFF
TRBJ2-7	TRBV28	.	CASSLVLAGGLDEQYF
TRBJ1-3	TRBV7-2	.	CASIPTSENTIYF
TRBJ2-1	TRBV11-2	.	CASSQSVNSYNEQFF
TRBJ2-5	TRBV7-3	.	CASSSRLAGPQETQYF
TRBJ1-1	TRBV7-9	.	CASRPGVAEAFF
TRBJ2-3	TRBV9	.	CASRAGFLETDTQYF
TRBJ2-7	TRBV7-9	.	CSSTGGGSATYEQYF
TRBJ2-3	TRBV28	.	CASSSDSPSTDTQYF
TRBJ2-1	TRBV7-2	.	CASSLVGPGEQFF
TRBJ1-3	TRBV6-1	.	CASSEALGSGNTIYF
TRBJ2-1	TRBV30	.	CAWKDREHNEQFF
TRBJ1-1	TRBV5-1	.	CASSLGVVTLGTEAFF
TRBJ2-7	TRBV4-1	once	CASSYGLGTTYEQYF
TRBJ2-1	TRBV6-6	once	CASSYLPSGYNEQFF
TRBJ1-1	TRBV5-1	.	CASSSDDRLNTEAFF
TRBJ2-5	TRBV2	.	CASNLGAGGETQYF
TRBJ1-2	TRBV12-5	.	CASGRKNYGYTF
TRBJ2-2	TRBV23-1	.	CASSQTGLAGLTGELFF
TRBJ2-5	TRBV5-1	.	CASSVVVSRGGQETQYF
TRBJ1-1	TRBV5-4	few	CASSLGQGETFF
TRBJ1-2	TRBV28	.	CASSPTSSGERDRYYGYTF
TRBJ2-7	TRBV27	.	CASTPGTGTYEQYF
TRBJ1-1	TRBV10-2	few	CAGSTGTGNTEAFF
TRBJ2-5	TRBV27	.	CATSGAWGTQPETQYF
TRBJ2-3	TRBV30	.	CASTTGAASTDTQYF
TRBJ1-2	TRBV10-3	.	CAIRDRDRAGYTF
TRBJ1-5	TRBV6-1	once	CASSEAMVWGGNQPQHF
TRBJ1-5	TRBV21-1	.	CASSFRGIGSNQPQHF
TRBJ2-5	TRBV6-4	.	CASSETTSGGVGTQYF
TRBJ2-2	TRBV27	.	CASSPTSGRAPGELFF
TRBJ1-2	TRBV5-6	once	CASNADPAGHGGYTF
TRBJ1-1	TRBV7-9	.	CASSRPRGQGTEAFF
TRBJ2-2	TRBV6-5	.	CASSYSIRTGELFF
TRBJ1-2	TRBV5-6	.	CASSPAGGESHNGYTF